These T cell receptor beta chains were read from a single sample in a study of blood T cell repertoires in COVID-19. Clones were sequenced by immunoSEQ multiplex PCR, and TCRdb holds only the in-frame ones, with some missing. The sample contains about 76,000 clones, around 91% of which appear only once. Sequences were obtained from peripheral blood. Receptors originate from a human donor in a cohort sampled during active COVID-19. The CDR3 runs from the conserved cysteine through the conserved F or W. D genes are given only for firm matches. Part of the rows lack a size; the others show once, few, many or a class for expanded clones.

clone_size d_call j_call v_call cdr3_aa cdr3_nt
NA NA TRBJ1-2 TRBV3-1/TRBV3-2 CASSQPGKGYGYTF TGTGCCAGCAGCCAACCAGGGAAGGGATATGGCTACACCTTC
NA NA TRBJ2-5 TRBV6-2/TRBV6-3 CASRPPRTGKAQETQYF TGTGCCAGCAGACCTCCCCGTACAGGAAAGGCCCAAGAGACCCAGTACTTC
NA NA TRBJ2-3 TRBV18 CASSPDRQSTDTQYF TGTGCCAGCTCACCCGACAGGCAGAGCACAGATACGCAGTATTTT
NA TRBD1 TRBJ1-1 TRBV6-6 CASQVDRETTEAFF TGTGCCAGCCAGGTTGACAGGGAGACCACTGAAGCTTTCTTT
NA TRBD1 TRBJ2-7 TRBV18 CASSPPGQLYEQYF TGTGCCAGCTCACCTCCGGGACAGCTATACGAGCAGTACTTC
NA NA TRBJ1-2 TRBV5-8 CASSLRGSNGYTF TGTGCCAGCAGCTTGAGGGGATCTAATGGCTACACCTTC
NA NA TRBJ2-7 TRBV6-5 CASSYSYTEPYEQYF TGTGCCAGCAGTTACTCGTATACAGAGCCCTACGAGCAGTACTTC
NA TRBD1 TRBJ1-6 TRBV5-1 CASSLDGTGVNSPLHF TGCGCCAGCAGCTTGGACGGGACAGGGGTAAATTCACCCCTCCACTTT
NA TRBD2 TRBJ2-5 TRBV4-1 CASSQVPGGETQYF TGCGCCAGCAGCCAAGTTCCGGGGGGAGAGACCCAGTACTTC
NA TRBD1 TRBJ2-1 TRBV7-2 CASSLVRGQRRYNEQFF TGTGCCAGCAGCTTAGTCCGGGGACAGCGTAGGTACAATGAGCAGTTCTTC
NA NA TRBJ1-4 TRBV19 CASSSSGGEKLFF TGTGCCAGTAGTTCGAGCGGGGGGGAGAAACTGTTTTTT
NA NA TRBJ2-7 TRBV5-1 CASSLGLGDFVYSGQYF TGCGCCAGCAGCTTGGGACTCGGGGACTTCGTGTACTCCGGGCAGTACTTC
NA NA TRBJ1-5 TRBV19 CASSIRDSNQPQHF TGTGCCAGTAGTATCAGGGATAGCAATCAGCCCCAGCATTTT
NA NA TRBJ1-2 TRBV5-4 CASSPDRWGGYTF TGTGCCAGCAGCCCGGATCGATGGGGGGGGTACACCTTC
NA NA TRBJ2-3 TRBV4-1 CASSHLGQTTDTQYF TGCGCCAGCAGCCACCTAGGACAGACCACAGATACGCAGTATTTT
few TRBD2 TRBJ2-1 TRBV7-2 CASRWTSGGNNEQFF TGTGCCAGCAGGTGGACTAGCGGGGGCAACAATGAGCAGTTCTTC
NA TRBD2 TRBJ2-5 TRBV7-6 CASSLVPRGGAGETQYF TGTGCCAGCAGCTTAGTACCCCGCGGGGGGGCCGGAGAGACCCAGTACTTC
NA TRBD2 TRBJ2-1 TRBV29-1 CSVGGLAGGYNEQFF TGCAGCGTTGGTGGACTAGCGGGGGGGTACAATGAGCAGTTCTTC
NA NA TRBJ1-5 TRBV30 CAWSVFGQGDNQPQHF TGTGCCTGGAGCGTATTTGGGCAGGGTGACAATCAGCCCCAGCATTTT
NA NA TRBJ2-1 TRBV5-1 CASRSDSSSYNEQFF TGCGCCAGCAGGTCGGACAGCAGCTCCTACAATGAGCAGTTCTTC
once TRBD2 TRBJ2-5 TRBV5-6 CASSLAISGGRETQYF TGTGCCAGCAGCTTGGCCATTAGCGGGGGACGTGAGACCCAGTACTTC